This TCR beta chain was identified in a study of beta chain features in type 1 diabetes. Study-wide points: When Type 1 diabetes patients were examined, their TCRB CDR3s proved moderately but significantly shorter in all four CD4+ subsets.

The germline CDR1 and CDR2 sequences are SGHRS and YFSETQ. Trimming removed 0 bases from V and 8 bases from J, with 9 bases in between. This CDR3 has 13 residues. The isolated RNA, all of it, was reverse transcribed, so expressed TCRB transcripts were what got sequenced. Sequencing used immunoSEQ multiplex PCR; TCRdb keeps in-frame clones, though not all of them. The sample holds roughly 140,000 clones; about 9.3% are singletons and the top ten take around 0.48%. This clone was seen a few times. The target antigen is unknown. The receptor's source is a man aged 25 to 45 with type 1 diabetes. The sequenced sample was central memory CD4+ T cells from blood. The chain joins TRBV5-1 to TRBJ2-1; D remains unclear. The CDR3 loop reads CASSLGGRDEQFF. For the CDR3, the DNA is TGCGCCAGCAGCTTGGGTGGTCGGGATGAGCAGTTCTTC.